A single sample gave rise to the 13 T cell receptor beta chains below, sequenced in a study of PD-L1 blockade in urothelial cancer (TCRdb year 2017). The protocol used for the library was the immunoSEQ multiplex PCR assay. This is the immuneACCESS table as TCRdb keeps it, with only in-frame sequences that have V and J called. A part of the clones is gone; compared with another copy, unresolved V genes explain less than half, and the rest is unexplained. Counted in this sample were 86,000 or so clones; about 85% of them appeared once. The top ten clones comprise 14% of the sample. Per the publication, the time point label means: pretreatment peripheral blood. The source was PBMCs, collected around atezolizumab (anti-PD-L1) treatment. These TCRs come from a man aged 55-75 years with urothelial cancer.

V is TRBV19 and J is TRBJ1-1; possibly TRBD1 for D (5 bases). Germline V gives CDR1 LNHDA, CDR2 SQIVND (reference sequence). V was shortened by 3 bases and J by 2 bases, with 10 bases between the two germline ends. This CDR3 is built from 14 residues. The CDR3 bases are TGTGCCAGTAGTATTCTGACAGATAACACTGAAGCTTTCTTT. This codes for CASSILTDNTEAFF.

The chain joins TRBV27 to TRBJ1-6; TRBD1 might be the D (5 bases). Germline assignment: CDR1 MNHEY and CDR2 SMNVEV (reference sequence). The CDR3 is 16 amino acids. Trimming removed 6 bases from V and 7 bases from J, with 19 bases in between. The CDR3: CASRALRGNRNSPLHF. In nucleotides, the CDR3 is TGTGCCAGCAGGGCCCTTAGGGGCAATAGGAATTCACCCCTCCACTTT.

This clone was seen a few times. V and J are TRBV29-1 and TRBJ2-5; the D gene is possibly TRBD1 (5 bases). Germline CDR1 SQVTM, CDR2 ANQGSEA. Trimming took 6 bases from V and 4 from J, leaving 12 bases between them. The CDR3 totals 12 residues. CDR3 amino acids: CSVGPRAETQYF. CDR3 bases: TGCAGCGTGGGGCCTAGGGCAGAGACCCAGTACTTC.

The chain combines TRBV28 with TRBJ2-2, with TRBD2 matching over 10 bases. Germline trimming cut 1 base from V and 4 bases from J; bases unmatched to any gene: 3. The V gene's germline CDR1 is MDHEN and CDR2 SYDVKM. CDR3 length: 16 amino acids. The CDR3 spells CASSLSSGRATGELFF. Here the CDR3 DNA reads TGTGCCAGCAGTTTATCCAGCGGGAGGGCCACCGGGGAGCTGTTTTTT.

CDR3 in amino acids: CAWSVPTGGGQPQHF. CDR3 bases: TGTGCCTGGAGCGTACCGACAGGGGGCGGTCAGCCCCAGCATTTT. The chain has TRBV30 and TRBJ1-5; 10 bases agree with TRBD1. CDR1 and CDR2 (germline): GTSNPN, SVGIG (reference sequence). The CDR3 runs 15 residues. The J segment lost 6 bases and the V segment lost 3 bases, leaving 8 bases of the junction unmatched.

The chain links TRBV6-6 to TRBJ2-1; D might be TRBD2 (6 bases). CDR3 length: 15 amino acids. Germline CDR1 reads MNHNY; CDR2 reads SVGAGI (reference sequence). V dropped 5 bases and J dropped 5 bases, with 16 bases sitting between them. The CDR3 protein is CASSRLGAGNNEQFF. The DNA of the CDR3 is TGTGCCAGCAGTAGGCTCGGAGCGGGCAACAATGAGCAGTTCTTC.

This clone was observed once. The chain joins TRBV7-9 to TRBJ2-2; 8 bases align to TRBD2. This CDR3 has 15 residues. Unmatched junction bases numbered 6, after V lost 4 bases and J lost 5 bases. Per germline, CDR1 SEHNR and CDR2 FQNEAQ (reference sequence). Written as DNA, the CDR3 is TGTGCCAGCAGCTCCGGGAGGGCCGGAACCGGGGAGCTGTTTTTT. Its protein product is CASSSGRAGTGELFF. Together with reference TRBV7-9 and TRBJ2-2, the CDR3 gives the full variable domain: DTGVSQNPRHKITKRGQNVTFRCDPISEHNRLYWYRQTLGQGPEFLTYFQNEAQLEKSRLLSDRFSAERPKGSFSTLEIQRTEQGDSAMYLCASSSGRAGTGELFFGEGSRLTVL.

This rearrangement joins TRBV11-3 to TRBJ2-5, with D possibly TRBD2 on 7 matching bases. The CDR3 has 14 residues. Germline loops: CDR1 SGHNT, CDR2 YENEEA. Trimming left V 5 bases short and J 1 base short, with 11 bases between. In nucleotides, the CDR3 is TGTGCCAGCAGCCCAAGGGGGGGCCAAGAGACCCAGTACTTC. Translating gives CASSPRGGQETQYF.

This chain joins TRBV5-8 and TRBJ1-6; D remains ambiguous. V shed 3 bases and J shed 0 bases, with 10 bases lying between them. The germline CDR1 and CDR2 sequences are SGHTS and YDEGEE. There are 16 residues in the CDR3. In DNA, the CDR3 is TGTGCCAGCAGCTCCACGGGAATCTCCTATAATTCACCCCTCCACTTT. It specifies CASSSTGISYNSPLHF. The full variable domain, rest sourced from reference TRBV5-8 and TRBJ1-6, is EAGVTQSPTHLIKTRGQQATLRCSPISGHTSVYWYQQALGLGLQFLLWYDEGEERNRGNFPPRFSGRQFPNYSSELNVNALELEDSALYLCASSSTGISYNSPLHFGNGTRLTVT.

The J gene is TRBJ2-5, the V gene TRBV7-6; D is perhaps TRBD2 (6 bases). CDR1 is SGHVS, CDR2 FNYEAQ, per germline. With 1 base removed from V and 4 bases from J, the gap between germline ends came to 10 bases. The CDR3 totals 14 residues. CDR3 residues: CASSLVQGGETQYF. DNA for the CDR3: TGTGCCAGCAGCTTAGTGCAGGGAGGAGAGACCCAGTACTTC.

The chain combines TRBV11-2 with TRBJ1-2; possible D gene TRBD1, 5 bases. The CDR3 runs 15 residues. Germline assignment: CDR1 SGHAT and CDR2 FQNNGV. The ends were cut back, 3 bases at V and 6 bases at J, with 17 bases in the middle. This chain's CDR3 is CASSLGGHALDGYTF. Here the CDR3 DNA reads TGTGCCAGCAGCTTGGGAGGACACGCTTTAGATGGCTACACCTTC.

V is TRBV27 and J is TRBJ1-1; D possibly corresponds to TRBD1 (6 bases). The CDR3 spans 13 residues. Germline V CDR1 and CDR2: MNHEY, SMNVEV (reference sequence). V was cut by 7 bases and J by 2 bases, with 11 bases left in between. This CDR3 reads CASTSRGNTEAFF. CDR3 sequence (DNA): TGTGCCAGCACTTCCAGGGGTAACACTGAAGCTTTCTTT.

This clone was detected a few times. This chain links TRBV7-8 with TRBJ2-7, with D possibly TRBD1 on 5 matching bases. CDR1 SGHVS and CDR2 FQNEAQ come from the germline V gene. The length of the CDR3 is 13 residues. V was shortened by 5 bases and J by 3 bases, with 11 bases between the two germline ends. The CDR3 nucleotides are TGTGCCAGCAGCCCTCGGACAAACTACGAGCAGTACTTC. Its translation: CASSPRTNYEQYF.